One sample yielded the 9 T cell receptor beta chains listed below, sequenced in a study of blood T cell repertoires in COVID-19. Using immunoSEQ multiplex PCR, the repertoire was profiled, and TCRdb retains in-frame clones only, with some absent. The sample records about 490,000 clones, approximately 83% being singletons. The specimen was peripheral blood. The source of these receptors is a human donor in a cohort sampled during active COVID-19.

J is TRBJ1-1 and V is TRBV6-1; D might be TRBD1 (5 bases). Germline lookup yields CDR1 MNHNS and CDR2 SASEGT. This CDR3 spans 14 amino acids. Trimming pared 1 base from V and 4 bases from J, leaving 10 bases between. CDR3 DNA: TGTGCCAGCAGTGAAGTTTGGGGGGGCACTGAAGCTTTCTTT. Translation: CASSEVWGGTEAFF.

The chain recombines TRBV19 with TRBJ1-2; maybe TRBD1 (5 bases). Trimming left V 7 bases short and J 3 bases short, with 12 bases between. The CDR3 has 13 residues. Germline V gene lookup returns CDR1 LNHDA and CDR2 SQIVND (reference sequence). The CDR3 nucleotides are TGTGCCAGTAAAGCAGGGCTTCACTATGGCTACACCTTC. Translation gives CASKAGLHYGYTF.

V gene TRBV4-3 combines with J gene TRBJ2-7; 10 bases line up with TRBD1. The junction had 3 bases not matched to a gene; V was cut back by 1 base and J by 3 bases. Germline V CDR1 and CDR2: LGHNA, YSLEER. CDR3 length: 15 residues. This CDR3 reads CASSQAGQGFYEQYF. Written as DNA, the CDR3 is TGCGCCAGCAGCCAAGCGGGACAGGGGTTCTACGAGCAGTACTTC.

V is TRBV4-3 and J is TRBJ2-1; 11 positions agree with TRBD2. The CDR3 totals 16 residues. The ends lost 0 bases at V and 7 bases at J; junction bases unmatched: 5. Germline V gene lookup returns CDR1 LGHNA and CDR2 YSLEER. CDR3 amino acids: CASSQDNSGRGNEQFF. In DNA form, the CDR3 reads TGCGCCAGCAGCCAAGATAATAGCGGGAGGGGAAATGAGCAGTTCTTC.

The V and J genes are TRBV5-4 and TRBJ2-1, with 12 bases aligning to TRBD2. Germline trimming cut 1 base from V and 7 bases from J; bases unmatched to any gene: 3. The CDR3 length is 15 residues. Per the germline V gene, CDR1 is SGHNT and CDR2 is YYREEE (reference sequence). The CDR3 loop is CASSLPGLAGNEQFF. CDR3 DNA: TGTGCCAGCAGCTTGCCGGGACTAGCGGGTAATGAGCAGTTCTTC.

The chain couples TRBV2 to TRBJ1-6; 9 bases match TRBD1. The V and J ends lost 3 bases and 8 bases, in that order; junction bases with no gene match: 5. The germline CDR1 and CDR2 sequences are SNHLY and FYNNEI. This CDR3 region has 15 residues. The CDR3 DNA reads TGTGCCAGCAGTGAGGGACAGGGTTTTTATTCACCCCTCCACTTT. Encoded protein: CASSEGQGFYSPLHF.

The chain links TRBV5-6 to TRBJ1-4; D gene unclear. Germline loops: CDR1 SGHDT, CDR2 YYEEEE. CDR3 length: 13 residues. Deletions cut 5 bases from V and 3 bases from J, with 8 bases between. As DNA, the CDR3 is TGTGCCAGCAGGGTGGGAGCTAATGAAAAACTGTTTTTT. This translates into CASRVGANEKLFF.

This chain uses TRBV5-1 with TRBJ2-3; D gene unclear. Between the trimmed V and J ends, which lost 2 bases and 4 bases, there was a span of 5 bases. The germline gives CDR1 SGHRS, CDR2 YFSETQ. This CDR3 is 12 amino acids long. The CDR3 here is CASSLISDTQYF. The CDR3 DNA reads as TGCGCCAGCAGCTTAATATCAGATACGCAGTATTTT.

The J gene is TRBJ2-4, the V gene TRBV28; a possible D gene is TRBD2 (5 bases). This CDR3 is 15 amino acids long. In germline, CDR1 is MDHEN, CDR2 SYDVKM. Trimming took 5 bases from V and 0 from J, leaving 11 bases between them. Here the CDR3 reads CASSPISVAKNIQYF. CDR3 nucleotides: TGTGCCAGCAGTCCGATTAGCGTAGCCAAAAACATTCAGTACTTC.